The entry below describes one TCR beta chain. TCRdb's copy holds only in-frame clones and misses some; the assay was immunoSEQ multiplex PCR. The data contain 530,000 or so clones, approximately 79% of them singletons. This sample stems from a study of shared clonotypes between healthy human individuals. The CDR3 spans 15 residues. Germline V CDR1 and CDR2: LNHNV, YYDKDF (reference sequence). With 3 bases removed from V and 1 base from J, the gap between germline ends came to 12 bases. This TCR was recovered from a woman in her 40s in good health. Some clones in this sample may be carry-over from other donors' samples. The sequenced sample was PBMCs. V usage is TRBV15 and J usage is TRBJ2-5; no clear D gene. CDR3 loop: CATSSPIDLQETQYF. The CDR3 region has the DNA TGTGCCACCAGCAGCCCGATAGACCTCCAAGAGACCCAGTACTTC.